The next 18 T cell receptor beta chains were all read from a single sample in a study of blood T cell repertoires in COVID-19. Profiling relied on immunoSEQ multiplex PCR, and the TCRdb table lists in-frame clones only, not all of them. This sample yields over 75,000 clones, of which approximately 91% are seen a single time; 1.7% belongs to the top ten. The sequenced sample was peripheral blood. These receptors originate from a man in his sixties with acute or convalescent COVID-19.

The chain is built from TRBV4-1 and TRBJ2-4; D is possibly TRBD1 (6 bases). The CDR3 runs 13 residues. CDR1 and CDR2 (germline): MGHRA, YSYEKL. V was shortened by 4 bases and J by 4 bases, with 8 bases between the two germline ends. DNA for the CDR3: TGCGCCAGCAGCCCTCAGGGGAAAAACATTCAGTACTTC. Protein: CASSPQGKNIQYF.

In nucleotides, the CDR3 is TGCGCCAGCAGCCAACCCATTCAGGGATCCTACGAGCAGTACTTC. Protein product: CASSQPIQGSYEQYF. The V call is TRBV4-3, the J call TRBJ2-7; maybe TRBD1 (5 bases). CDR1 and CDR2 (germline): LGHNA, YSLEER. Trimming stripped 2 bases from V and 1 base from J, with 12 bases between. The CDR3 sequence is 15 residues long.

V usage is TRBV7-2 and J usage is TRBJ2-7; D remains ambiguous. The germline gives CDR1 SGHTA, CDR2 FQGNSA. The CDR3 contains 13 residues. V was pared by 1 base and J by 4 bases, with 8 bases between. The CDR3 nucleotides are TGTGCCAGCAGCTTAGGTAGAGTATACGAGCAGTACTTC. Translated: CASSLGRVYEQYF.

The chain uses TRBV10-3 and TRBJ2-1, with 7 nucleotides matching TRBD2. The CDR3 totals 16 residues. Trimming at V came to 4 bases and at J to 6 bases, leaving 12 bases not matched to a gene. Germline V gene data show CDR1 as ENHRY and CDR2 as SYGVKD. As DNA, the CDR3 is TGTGCCATCAGTGGAGGGAGGGACGGTTACACCAATGAGCAGTTCTTC. Amino acids: CAISGGRDGYTNEQFF.

This chain joins TRBV9 and TRBJ2-5; 7 bases are a match to TRBD2. Germline-derived CDR1 and CDR2 are SGDLS and YYNGEE. The CDR3 sequence is 15 residues long. The junction had 11 bases not matched to a gene; V was cut back by 4 bases and J by 5 bases. The CDR3 coding sequence is TGTGCCAGCAGCCGAACCGGGACTAAGGGGGAGACCCAGTACTTC. It specifies CASSRTGTKGETQYF.

The V and J genes are TRBV7-9 and TRBJ1-3, with D unresolved. Germline CDR1 reads SEHNR; CDR2 reads FQNEAQ (reference sequence). The CDR3 contains 14 residues. The ends were cut back, 3 bases at V and 0 bases at J, with 6 bases in the middle. As DNA, the CDR3 is TGTGCCAGCAGCTTTGGAGGCTCTGGAAACACCATATATTTT. Protein sequence: CASSFGGSGNTIYF.

The chain carries TRBV19 and TRBJ1-1; maybe TRBD1 (5 bases). The CDR3 runs to 14 residues. The V and J ends lost 5 bases and 4 bases respectively, with 14 bases between them. Germline values: CDR1 LNHDA, CDR2 SQIVND (reference sequence). This CDR3 is CASSHPGGFTEAFF. The CDR3 DNA sequence: TGTGCCAGTAGTCATCCGGGGGGGTTCACTGAAGCTTTCTTT.

The genes are TRBV24-1 and TRBJ2-1; 10 bases agree with TRBD2. From germline, CDR1 is KGHDR and CDR2 SFDVKD. J lost 1 base, V lost 4 bases, and 9 bases had no gene match. The CDR3 has 18 residues. The CDR3 is CATSEPSSGGVSYNEQFF. In nucleotides, the CDR3 is TGTGCCACCAGTGAACCCTCTAGCGGGGGAGTATCCTACAATGAGCAGTTCTTC.

This chain connects TRBV6-6 to TRBJ2-2; 9 positions agree with TRBD2. Germline CDR1 is MNHNY and CDR2 is SVGAGI (reference sequence). V lost 4 bases to trimming and J lost 3 bases; unmatched junction nucleotides: 3. CDR3 length: 15 residues. The DNA for the CDR3 is TGTGCCAGCAGTTCTCGGACTAGCGACACCGGGGAGCTGTTTTTT. It encodes CASSSRTSDTGELFF.

This clone was seen a handful of times. The J gene is TRBJ2-3, the V gene TRBV27; possible D gene TRBD1, 6 bases. The CDR3 loop spans 16 amino acids. The germline V gene has CDR1 MNHEY and CDR2 SMNVEV (reference sequence). Trimming pared 6 bases from V and 0 bases from J, leaving 16 bases between. CDR3 protein: CASSPLGAGSTDTQYF. CDR3 nucleotide sequence: TGTGCCAGCAGCCCCCTGGGGGCGGGTAGCACAGATACGCAGTATTTT.

The chain carries TRBV25-1 and TRBJ1-6; 7 bases agree with TRBD1. Germline-derived CDR1 and CDR2 are MGHDK and SYGVNS. This CDR3 has 14 amino acids. The junction had 5 bases not matched to a gene; V was cut back by 4 bases and J by 8 bases. This CDR3 reads CASSVTRGDSPLHF. For the CDR3, the DNA is TGTGCCAGCAGTGTCACCAGGGGGGATTCACCCCTCCACTTT.

CDR3 bases: TGTGCCAGCAGTCCTACTAGCGTTATCTACAATGAGCAGTTCTTC. This encodes CASSPTSVIYNEQFF. V is TRBV27 and J is TRBJ2-1, with 7 nucleotides matching TRBD2. Germline-derived CDR1 and CDR2 are MNHEY and SMNVEV (reference sequence). The CDR3 has 15 amino acids. V gave up 5 bases and J gave up 3 bases; unmatched junction bases: 7.

The V gene is TRBV18, the J gene TRBJ1-2; 11 bases are shared with TRBD1. The junction had 4 bases not matched to a gene; V was cut back by 3 bases and J by 4 bases. CDR1 KGHSH and CDR2 LQKENI come from the germline V gene. There are 15 residues in the CDR3. The CDR3 bases are TGTGCCAGCTCACCTGGACAGGGGGCGAGCTATGGCTACACCTTC. Residues: CASSPGQGASYGYTF.

The chain recombines TRBV10-3 with TRBJ2-3; 10 bases fit TRBD2. The CDR3 consists of 17 residues. V was pared by 3 bases and J by 0 bases, with 6 bases of the junction left unmatched. Germline V lookup: CDR1 ENHRY, CDR2 SYGVKD. The CDR3 is CAISDPGLALSTDTQYF. CDR3 in DNA: TGTGCCATCAGTGACCCGGGACTAGCGTTGAGCACAGATACGCAGTATTTT.

The chain has TRBV7-2 and TRBJ1-3, with D maybe TRBD1 (5 bases). The CDR3 length is 14 residues. Germline CDR1 reads SGHTA; CDR2 reads FQGNSA. Deletions cut 5 bases from V and 8 bases from J, with 16 bases between. The CDR3 region has the DNA TGTGCCAGCAGCCAAGGGGAAAGATCCCACACCATATATTTT. Protein product: CASSQGERSHTIYF.

This clone appeared a single time. The chain couples TRBV11-1 to TRBJ2-2; 10 bases fit TRBD1. This CDR3 has 15 residues. The ends lost 8 bases at V and 5 bases at J; junction bases unmatched: 8. Germline CDR1 SGHAT, CDR2 FQDESV (reference sequence). The DNA for the CDR3 is TGTGCCAGCTTGCCGGGACAGGGGACGACCGGGGAGCTGTTTTTT. Its translation: CASLPGQGTTGELFF.

CDR3 nucleotides: TGTGCCAGCAGCAAACCCCGTTTGTGCCGGTCAGATACGCAGTATTTT. This encodes CASSKPRLCRSDTQYF. The chain carries TRBV21-1 and TRBJ2-3; the tabulated D call, TRBD2, remains unverified against the DNA. TRBV21-1 is noted as a pseudogene. This CDR3 comprises 16 residues.

The chain combines TRBV5-6 with TRBJ2-3; D is uncertain. The CDR3 is 14 residues long. Trimming removed 1 base from V and 0 bases from J, with 6 bases in between. CDR1 is SGHDT and CDR2 is YYEEEE in the germline V gene. For the CDR3, the DNA is TGTGCCAGCAGCTTGTTACTGAGCACAGATACGCAGTATTTT. This codes for CASSLLLSTDTQYF.